This is a list of T cell receptor beta chains from one sample in a study of T cell repertoires in cytomegalovirus infection. TCRdb redid the calling of the reads with MiXCR, one entry per CDR3 protein. The sample carries some 700,000 distinct CDR3 sequences, 35% recorded once. The sequenced material came from PBMCs. The receptors were gathered from a human donor in good health (CMV status not recorded). Some clones in this sample may be carry-over from other donors' samples. Both conserved end residues are part of each CDR3. The D gene is left open where the match is weak. A row's size may be missing; if present it is once, few, many or a size class.

.	TRBV12-3/TRBV12-4	TRBD1	TRBJ1-2	TGTGCCAGCAGTTTTTGGGGACAGGGAAATGGCTACACCTTC	CASSFWGQGNGYTF
.	TRBV24-1	.	TRBJ2-1	TGTGCCACCAGTGATTTGCCCTCCCGGACTACTAACTCCTACAATGAGCAGTTCTTC	CATSDLPSRTTNSYNEQFF
.	TRBV20-1	.	TRBJ1-1	TGCAGTGCCCCCCAGGCGGGTTTAGGATCTACTGAAGCTTTCTTT	CSAPQAGLGSTEAFF
.	TRBV28	TRBD2	TRBJ2-3	TGTGCCAGCAGATTAGCGGGGGGGCACCGGGATACGCAGTATTTT	CASRLAGGHRDTQYF
.	TRBV20-1	TRBD1	TRBJ2-1	TGCAGGGCCAAGCCGTCCCGGGACAGGGAGGATGAGCAGTTCTTC	CRAKPSRDREDEQFF
.	TRBV25-1	.	TRBJ1-1	TGTGCCAGCAGAAAAACAGGTTCTGGAACTGAAGCTTTCTTT	CASRKTGSGTEAFF
many	TRBV7-2	TRBD2	TRBJ2-1	TGTGCCAGCAGCAAGACTAGCGGGAGGGTTAGAAATGAGCAGTTCTTC	CASSKTSGRVRNEQFF
.	TRBV28	.	TRBJ2-6	TGTGCCAGCATCCGGAGGGCATCTGGGGCCAACGTCCTGACTTTC	CASIRRASGANVLTF
many	TRBV7-9	.	TRBJ1-1	TGTGCCAGCAGCTTAGCAGGCGTCGACATTCGCACTGAAGCTTTCTTT	CASSLAGVDIRTEAFF
.	TRBV7-9	.	TRBJ2-3	TGTGCCAGCACCTCATCCCTCGGGGCTGCACCAGATACGCAGTATTTT	CASTSSLGAAPDTQYF
.	TRBV7-9	TRBD1	TRBJ2-6	TGTGCCAGCTCGACAGGGGGCCTCTCTGGGGCCAACGTCCTGACTTTC	CASSTGGLSGANVLTF
many	TRBV6-1	TRBD2	TRBJ2-3	TGTGTCGCTTTACTAGCGGGGGCAGGGGATACGCAGTATTTT	CVALLAGAGDTQYF
once	TRBV6-1	.	TRBJ2-7	TGTGCCAGCAGTGGGGGACGGATCTACGAGCAGTACTTC	CASSGGRIYEQYF
.	TRBV19	.	TRBJ1-4	TGTGCCAGTAGTATGTCCGGGGCAGGGGAAAAACTGTTTTTT	CASSMSGAGEKLFF
.	TRBV14	TRBD1	TRBJ1-1	TGTGCCAGCAGGCACAGGGGACCAAACACTGAAGCTTTCTTT	CASRHRGPNTEAFF
few	TRBV19	.	TRBJ2-2	TGTGCCAGTAGGCCTGGACAGACCGGGGAGCTGTTTTTT	CASRPGQTGELFF
.	TRBV5-1	TRBD1	TRBJ2-7	TGCGCCAGCAGCTTGTTACAGGGGTCCTCCGAGCAGTACTTC	CASSLLQGSSEQYF
.	TRBV19	.	TRBJ2-3	TGTGCCATTACTGAGGGGGGGCCTGGAGATACGCAGTATTTT	CAITEGGPGDTQYF
.	TRBV15	.	TRBJ2-7	TGTGCCACCAGCGGCCAGGGTTCCTTAGGCGTCGAGCAGTACTTC	CATSGQGSLGVEQYF
.	TRBV6-1	TRBD1	TRBJ1-5	TGTGCCAGCAGTACCGGACAGGGTAAGCCTCAGCCCCAGCATTTT	CASSTGQGKPQPQHF
.	TRBV15	TRBD2	TRBJ2-7	TGTGCCACCCGACCAGCGGGGGACTACGAGCAGTACTTC	CATRPAGDYEQYF
few	TRBV29-1	.	TRBJ1-2	TGCAGCGTTGAAGGTGGTAGCCGCTATGGCTACACCTTC	CSVEGGSRYGYTF
.	TRBV19	.	TRBJ2-3	TGTGCCAGTAGCGGGAGTTGGGTGGCCCCAGATACGCAGTATTTT	CASSGSWVAPDTQYF
.	TRBV27	.	TRBJ2-1	TGTGCCAGCAGTTTTGGGGGCGTGATGGTCGATGAGCAGTTCTTC	CASSFGGVMVDEQFF
few	TRBV7-9	.	TRBJ2-7	TGTGCCAGCAGCTTTGTAGGCCTAGAGGCGGGCGAGCAGTACTTC	CASSFVGLEAGEQYF
.	TRBV7-8	TRBD2	TRBJ2-1	TGTGCCAGCAGCTTAGCTCTATTGGGGGGTAGCGGGGTGGGGAATGAGCAGTTCTTC	CASSLALLGGSGVGNEQFF
.	TRBV6-6	.	TRBJ1-4	TGTGCCAGCAGCCTACAGGGTGGTTCGGGTGAAAAACTGTTTTTT	CASSLQGGSGEKLFF
.	TRBV28	TRBD1	TRBJ1-1	TGTGCCAGCAGTTTATGGACAGGGCAAGCTTTCTTT	CASSLWTGQAFF
few	TRBV29-1	.	TRBJ1-1	TGCAGCGTTGAAAGGATTCAGGGATCGGTCGCTTTCTTT	CSVERIQGSVAFF
few	TRBV7-6	.	TRBJ1-1	TGTGCCGGCCGGGGACGAGCCCCGGAAGCTTTCTTT	CAGRGRAPEAFF
.	TRBV11-1	.	TRBJ2-3	TGTGCCAGCGGGCTTAATGGCGCAGATACGCAGTATTTT	CASGLNGADTQYF
.	TRBV7-8	.	TRBJ2-7	TGTGCCAGCAGCTTAGGGGTCGGCTTCTACGAGCAGTACTTC	CASSLGVGFYEQYF
many	TRBV7-2	.	TRBJ1-3	TGTGCCAGCAGCTTAGAGGAAGGAGACACCATATATTTT	CASSLEEGDTIYF
.	TRBV4-1	TRBD2	TRBJ2-7	TGCGCCAGCAGCCAAGGCAGCAGGGGACTAGCGGGAGATAAGTCCTACGAGCAGTACTTC	CASSQGSRGLAGDKSYEQYF
many	TRBV7-2	TRBD2	TRBJ2-5	TGTGCCAGCAGCCTCGGGACTAGCGGGAGGGTAGGGGAGACCCAGTACTTC	CASSLGTSGRVGETQYF
many	TRBV7-2	.	TRBJ1-5	TGTGCCAGCAGCTTAGTGGGGCTAACGGTTTATCAGCCCCAGCATTTT	CASSLVGLTVYQPQHF
.	TRBV7-6	.	TRBJ1-5	TGTGCCAGCAGCTTAGCGTCACTAGAGTGGTCAGATCAGCCCCAGCATTTT	CASSLASLEWSDQPQHF
few	TRBV6-1	.	TRBJ1-3	TGTGCCAGATCGTCCAACTCTGGAAACACCATATATTTT	CARSSNSGNTIYF
few	TRBV4-1	TRBD1	TRBJ1-6	TGCGCCATCGGGACAGGGGTATCACCCCTCCACTTT	CAIGTGVSPLHF
.	TRBV28	.	TRBJ2-7	TGTGCCAGCAGCCTCCAGCGGGCTCGGGCAAACGAGCAGTACTTC	CASSLQRARANEQYF
.	TRBV7-3	.	TRBJ1-1	TGTGCCAGCAGCTTAATTTCGACACCGAACACTGAAGCTTTCTTT	CASSLISTPNTEAFF
.	TRBV7-2	TRBD1	TRBJ2-7	TGTGCCAGCAGCTCGGCCGGACAGGGCTCCTACGAGCAGTACTTC	CASSSAGQGSYEQYF
once	TRBV6-8	.	TRBJ1-1	TGTGCCTCAAGCGGACAGACGCACACTGAAGCTTTCTTT	CASSGQTHTEAFF
many	TRBV28	.	TRBJ1-5	TGTGCCAGCAGTTTGTGTTGCGAGTCCCGACCTGTTGTGGCGCTGGCGGATCAGCCCCAGCATTTT	CASSLCCESRPVVALADQPQHF
few	TRBV6-5	TRBD1	TRBJ2-3	TGTGCCAGCAGTTACTCTGGACAGGGGGCGTCTGCTACGCAGTATTTT	CASSYSGQGASATQYF
.	TRBV6-5	.	TRBJ1-6	TGTGCCAGCAGCCCCTCGGGGGGCACCAATTCACCCCTCCACTTT	CASSPSGGTNSPLHF
few	TRBV28	.	TRBJ2-7	TGTGCCAGCAGTTCCCCCCTCAGGGTTGGCGAGCAGTACTTC	CASSSPLRVGEQYF
.	TRBV20-1	TRBD1	TRBJ2-1	TGCAGTGCTAGAGTCCCCGGAGGGACAGGGACGTATAATGAGCAGTTCTTC	CSARVPGGTGTYNEQFF
.	TRBV7-9	.	TRBJ2-1	TGTGCCAGCAGCTCCTTTAGCGGCTCCTACAATGAGCAGTTCTTC	CASSSFSGSYNEQFF
.	TRBV2	.	TRBJ1-4	TGTGCCAGCAGTGCCCCGCAGGGGTATAATGAAAAACTGTTTTTT	CASSAPQGYNEKLFF
few	TRBV7-9	TRBD2	TRBJ2-1	TGTGCCAGCAGCTCCGTACTAGCGAAGGGGTCCTACAATGAGCAGTTCTTC	CASSSVLAKGSYNEQFF
few	TRBV11-1	.	TRBJ1-1	TGTGCCAGCAGCTTAGTAGGGGCTATCGCTGAAGCTTTCTTT	CASSLVGAIAEAFF
.	TRBV5-1	.	TRBJ2-1	TGCGCCAGCAGCTTTCCTAAATCCGGGCTAGCCGACAATGAGCAGTTCTTC	CASSFPKSGLADNEQFF
.	TRBV4-1	.	TRBJ2-3	TGTGCCAGCAGCCAAGTGGGAGGGGGGAGCACAGATACGCAGTATTTT	CASSQVGGGSTDTQYF
.	TRBV6-5	.	TRBJ2-2	TGTGCCAGCGGGGCAGTCCTAGGGGGTGTAAGCACCGGGGAGCTGTTTTTT	CASGAVLGGVSTGELFF
many	TRBV7-9	TRBD2	TRBJ2-1	TGTGCCAGCAGCCACCCCCTCCCGCGGGGGGCTTTCTCCTACAATGAGCAGTTCTTC	CASSHPLPRGAFSYNEQFF
.	TRBV7-6	TRBD2	TRBJ2-1	TGTGCCAGCAGCGTAGAGGCGGGAGGGCCCTCTGAGCAGTTCTTC	CASSVEAGGPSEQFF